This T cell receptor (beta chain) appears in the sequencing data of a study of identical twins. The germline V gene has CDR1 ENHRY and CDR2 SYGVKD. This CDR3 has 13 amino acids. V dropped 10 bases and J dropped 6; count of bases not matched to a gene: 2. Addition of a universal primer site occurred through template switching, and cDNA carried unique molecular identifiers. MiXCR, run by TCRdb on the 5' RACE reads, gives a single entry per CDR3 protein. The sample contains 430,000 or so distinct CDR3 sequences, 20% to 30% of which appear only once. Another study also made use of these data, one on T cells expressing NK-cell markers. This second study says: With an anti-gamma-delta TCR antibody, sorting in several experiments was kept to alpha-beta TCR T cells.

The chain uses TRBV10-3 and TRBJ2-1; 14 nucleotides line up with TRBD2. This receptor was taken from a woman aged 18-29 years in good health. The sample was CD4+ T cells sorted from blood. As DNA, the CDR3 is TGTGCCACCGGACTAGCGGGGGGCAATGAGCAGTTCTTC. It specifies CATGLAGGNEQFF.